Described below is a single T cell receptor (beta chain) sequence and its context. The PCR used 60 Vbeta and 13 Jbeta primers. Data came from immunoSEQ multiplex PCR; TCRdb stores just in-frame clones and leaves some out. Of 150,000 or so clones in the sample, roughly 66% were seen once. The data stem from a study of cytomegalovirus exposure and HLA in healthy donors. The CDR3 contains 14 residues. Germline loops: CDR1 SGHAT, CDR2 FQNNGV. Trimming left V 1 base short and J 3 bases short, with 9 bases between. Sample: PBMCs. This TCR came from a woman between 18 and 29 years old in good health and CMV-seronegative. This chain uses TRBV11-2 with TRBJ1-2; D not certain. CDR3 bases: TGTGCCAGCAGCTTAGGTCCGGGATACTATGGCTACACCTTC. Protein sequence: CASSLGPGYYGYTF.